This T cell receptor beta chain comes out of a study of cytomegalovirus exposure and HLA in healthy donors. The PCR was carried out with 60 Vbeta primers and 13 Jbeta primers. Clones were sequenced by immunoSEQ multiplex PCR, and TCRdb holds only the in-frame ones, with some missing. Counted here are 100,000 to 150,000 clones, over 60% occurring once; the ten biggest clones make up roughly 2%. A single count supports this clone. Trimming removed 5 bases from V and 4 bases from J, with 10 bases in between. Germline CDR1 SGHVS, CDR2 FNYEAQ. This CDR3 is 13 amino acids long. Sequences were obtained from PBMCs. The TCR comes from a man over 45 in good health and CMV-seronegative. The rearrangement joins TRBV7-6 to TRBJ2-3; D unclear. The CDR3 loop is CASSTLRADTQYF. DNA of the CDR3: TGTGCCAGCAGCACATTACGGGCAGATACGCAGTATTTT.